The 9 T cell receptor beta chains reported below all come from one sample, sequenced in a study of blood T cell repertoires in COVID-19. Clones were read by immunoSEQ multiplex PCR, and TCRdb kept only the in-frame ones, dropping some. This table holds hundreds of thousands of clones, approximately 88% found once. What was sequenced was PBMCs or T cells enriched from blood (not recorded which). These receptors all stem from a middle-aged woman with acute COVID-19.

The chain's CDR3 is CASSPRPGGPHTEAFF. As DNA, the CDR3 is TGTGCCAGCAGCCCAAGGCCGGGGGGGCCGCACACTGAAGCTTTCTTT. V is TRBV7-3 and J is TRBJ1-1; TRBD1 is a possible D gene (6 bases). From germline, CDR1 is SGHTA and CDR2 FQGTGA. The CDR3 loop spans 16 amino acids. The V end was cut by 5 bases, the J end by 3 bases, with 19 bases between. The whole variable domain, remainder taken from reference TRBV7-3 and TRBJ1-1, is GAGVSQTPSNKVTEKGKYVELRCDPISGHTALYWYRQSLGQGPEFLIYFQGTGAADDSGLPNDRFFAVRPEGSVSTLKIQRTERGDSAVYLCASSPRPGGPHTEAFFGQGTRLTVV.

The rearrangement links TRBV10-1 to TRBJ2-3, with 10 bases lining up with TRBD1. V was pared by 4 bases and J by 6 bases, with 10 bases of the junction left unmatched. CDR3 length equals 16 residues. Germline CDR1 WNHNN, CDR2 SYGVQD (reference sequence). This chain's CDR3 is CASSGDRGPLGDTQYF. The CDR3 DNA reads TGCGCCAGCAGTGGTGACAGGGGGCCACTGGGTGATACGCAGTATTTT.

The chain uses TRBV23-1 and TRBJ1-1; tentative D call: TRBD1 (5 bases). TRBV23-1 is an ORF for which the function is uncertain. CDR3 length equals 18 residues. The ends were cut back, 3 bases at V and 0 bases at J, with 20 bases in the middle. The CDR3 sequence is CASSHWPWDSLMNTEAFF. CDR3 in DNA: TGCGCCAGCAGTCACTGGCCTTGGGACTCCCTCATGAACACTGAAGCTTTCTTT.

The V gene is TRBV4-1, the J gene TRBJ2-6, with 8 bases matching TRBD1. The germline V gene encodes CDR1 MGHRA and CDR2 YSYEKL. This CDR3 region has 16 residues. With 8 bases clipped from V and 3 bases from J, the junction kept 9 bases outside the gene matches. CDR3 DNA: TGCGCCAGCTCCCGACAGGGGTTTCTTGGGGCCAACGTCCTGACTTTC. Protein sequence: CASSRQGFLGANVLTF.

The gene calls are TRBV28 and TRBJ1-6, with 9 bases lining up with TRBD1. Trimming at V came to 2 bases and at J to 9 bases, leaving 8 bases not matched to a gene. The CDR3 runs 16 residues. Germline V lookup: CDR1 MDHEN, CDR2 SYDVKM. The CDR3 region has the DNA TGTGCCAGCAGTTTAGGGACAGGGTCGTGGAGTTCACCCCTCCACTTT. It is translated as CASSLGTGSWSSPLHF.

This clone was counted between two and nine times. The genes are TRBV5-1 and TRBJ2-1; the match to TRBD1 covers 7 bases. The CDR3 extends over 14 amino acids. Germline V gene sequence: CDR1 SGHRS, CDR2 YFSETQ. Trimming took 0 bases from V and 9 from J; bases not matched to a gene: 6. CDR3 sequence (DNA): TGCGCCAGCAGCTTGGGAGACAGGGCGGGTGAGCAGTTCTTC. Residues: CASSLGDRAGEQFF.

J is TRBJ1-2 and V is TRBV28, with D unclear. Germline CDR1 reads MDHEN; CDR2 reads SYDVKM. The CDR3 length is 13 residues. V dropped 2 bases and J dropped 8 bases, with 12 bases sitting between them. The CDR3 is CASSLSTGLGYTF. CDR3 nucleotide sequence: TGTGCCAGCAGTTTAAGTACCGGGTTAGGCTACACCTTC.

The CDR3 loop is CASSLMAGGNEQFF. In DNA form, the CDR3 reads TGTGCCAGCAGCTTGATGGCGGGAGGGAATGAGCAGTTCTTC. The chain links TRBV5-6 to TRBJ2-1; TRBD2 matches at 9 bases. The V gene end was trimmed by 1 base and the J gene end by 7 bases; junction bases not matched to a gene: 3. CDR1 and CDR2 (germline): SGHDT, YYEEEE. The length of the CDR3 is 14 residues.

V usage is TRBV30 and J usage is TRBJ2-5, with a weak D call TRBD1 (5 bases). Germline-derived CDR1 and CDR2 are GTSNPN and SVGIG (reference sequence). This CDR3 spans 16 amino acids. V lost 1 base, J lost 0 bases, and 15 bases lay in between. CDR3 coding DNA: TGTGCCTGGAGTGGTAGACAGCTTTGGTACCAAGAGACCCAGTACTTC. Residues: CAWSGRQLWYQETQYF.